These 7 T cell receptor beta chains share one sample of origin, sequenced in a study of blood T cells in healthy people across ages. A second roughly 7 to 12 cycle PCR used barcoded and J-beta primers. MiXCR, run by TCRdb on the 5' RACE reads, gives a single entry per CDR3 protein. Altogether around 800,000 distinct CDR3 sequences are present, roughly 53% being singletons, with the ten largest covering around 41%. Sequencing was done on a sample of blood. These receptors all come from an elderly man in good health.

This clonotype was counted a few times. The rearrangement uses TRBV2 and TRBJ2-1; possible D gene TRBD1, 7 bases. V gave up 8 bases and J gave up 0 bases, with 11 bases separating them. The CDR3 consists of 14 residues. Germline CDR1 is SNHLY and CDR2 is FYNNEI. This chain's CDR3 is CASSRGDSYNEQFF. The CDR3 DNA follows: TGTGCCAGCTCCAGGGGGGACTCCTACAATGAGCAGTTCTTC. Together with reference TRBV2 and TRBJ2-1, the CDR3 gives the full variable domain: EPEVTQTPSHQVTQMGQEVILRCVPISNHLYFYWYRQILGQKVEFLVSFYNNEISEKSEIFDDQFSVERPDGSNFTLKIRSTKLEDSAMYFCASSRGDSYNEQFFGPGTRLTVL.

In regard to this clonotype: Germline and junction disagree at one end, which may indicate a read error. The V call is TRBV29-1, the J call TRBJ2-2, with TRBD2 matching over 9 bases. The germline V gene has CDR1 SQVTM and CDR2 ANQGSEA. The CDR3 length is 16 residues. CDR3 in amino acids: CSVEAWASGTHGELFF. In DNA form, the CDR3 reads TGCAGCGTGGAAGCGTGGGCTAGCGGGACCCACGGGGAGCTGTTTTTT.

The V and J genes are TRBV5-1 and TRBJ2-3; D uncertain. CDR3 length: 16 amino acids. Trimming stripped 4 bases from V and 2 bases from J, with 17 bases between. Germline CDR1 reads SGHRS; CDR2 reads YFSETQ. CDR3 residues: CASSLAPLGFTDTQYF. The DNA for the CDR3 is TGCGCCAGCAGCCTGGCCCCCCTAGGGTTCACAGATACGCAGTATTTT.

As concerns this clonotype: A junction end diverges from the germline sequence, so it may reflect a read error. The chain combines TRBV7-9 with TRBJ2-5; D remains ambiguous. The V gene's germline CDR1 is SEHNR and CDR2 FQNEAQ (reference sequence). The CDR3 consists of 14 residues. The CDR3 DNA reads TGTGCCGGCAGCTTACACGGTCTAGGGGAGACCCAGTACTTC. Translated: CAGSLHGLGETQYF.

The chain recombines TRBV14 with TRBJ2-1; TRBD2 matches 8 bases. The trim removed 6 bases at V and 1 base at J, leaving 14 bases unmatched. Germline V gene sequence: CDR1 SGHDN, CDR2 FVKESK. The CDR3 covers 18 residues. The CDR3 loop is CASSVGWSGSGSYNEQFF. The CDR3 DNA is TGTGCCAGCAGTGTCGGATGGAGCGGGAGCGGTTCCTACAATGAGCAGTTCTTC.

This chain connects TRBV12-3 or TRBV12-4 to TRBJ2-1; a possible D gene is TRBD1 (6 bases). Trimming took 3 bases from V and 3 from J, leaving 12 bases between them. The length of the CDR3 is 15 residues. The CDR3 DNA is TGTGCCAGCAGTTTGAGGGACACCCTCTACAATGAGCAGTTCTTC. Its protein is CASSLRDTLYNEQFF.

The chain uses TRBV20-1 and TRBJ2-7, with D possibly TRBD2 on 6 matching bases. V shed 1 base and J shed 3 bases, with 10 bases lying between them. This CDR3 has 13 amino acids. In germline, CDR1 is DFQATT, CDR2 SNEGSKA (reference sequence). The CDR3: CSARAGTFYEQYF. In DNA form, the CDR3 reads TGCAGTGCTAGAGCTGGGACTTTCTACGAGCAGTACTTC.